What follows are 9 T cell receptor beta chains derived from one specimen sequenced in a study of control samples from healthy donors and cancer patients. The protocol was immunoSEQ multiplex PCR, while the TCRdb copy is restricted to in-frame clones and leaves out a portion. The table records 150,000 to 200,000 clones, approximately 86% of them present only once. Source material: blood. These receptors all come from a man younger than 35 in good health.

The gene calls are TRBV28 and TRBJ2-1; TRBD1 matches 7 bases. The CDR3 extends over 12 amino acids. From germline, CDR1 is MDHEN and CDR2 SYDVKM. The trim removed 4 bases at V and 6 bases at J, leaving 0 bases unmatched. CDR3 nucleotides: TGTGCCAGCAGTTCAGGGGGCAATGAGCAGTTCTTC. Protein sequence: CASSSGGNEQFF.

CDR3 amino acids: CASSVTPEGNSPLHF. CDR3 DNA: TGTGCCAGCAGCGTCACCCCGGAAGGGAATTCACCCCTCCACTTT. The chain recombines TRBV9 with TRBJ1-6, with D unresolved. The CDR3 consists of 15 residues. The germline CDR1 and CDR2 sequences are SGDLS and YYNGEE. The V end lost 2 bases, the J end lost 7 bases, and 13 bases lay between the germline ends.

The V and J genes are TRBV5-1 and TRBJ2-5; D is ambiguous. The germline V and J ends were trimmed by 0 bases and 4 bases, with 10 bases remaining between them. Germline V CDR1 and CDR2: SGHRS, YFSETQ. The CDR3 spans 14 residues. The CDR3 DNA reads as TGCGCCAGCAGCTTGGCGTCCCGTGCAGAGACCCAGTACTTC. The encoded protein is CASSLASRAETQYF. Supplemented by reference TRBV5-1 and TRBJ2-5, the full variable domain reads KAGVTQTPRYLIKTRGQQVTLSCSPISGHRSVSWYQQTPGQGLQFLFEYFSETQRNKGNFPGRFSGRQFSNSRSEMNVSTLELGDSALYLCASSLASRAETQYFGPGTRLLVL.

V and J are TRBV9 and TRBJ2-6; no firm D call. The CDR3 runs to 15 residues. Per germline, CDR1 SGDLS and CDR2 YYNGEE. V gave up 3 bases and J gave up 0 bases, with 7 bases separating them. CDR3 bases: TGTGCCAGCAGCGCCCAGAGCTCTGGGGCCAACGTCCTGACTTTC. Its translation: CASSAQSSGANVLTF.

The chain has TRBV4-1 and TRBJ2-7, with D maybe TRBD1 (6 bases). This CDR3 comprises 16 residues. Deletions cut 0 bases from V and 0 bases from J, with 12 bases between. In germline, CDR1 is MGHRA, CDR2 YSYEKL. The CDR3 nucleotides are TGCGCCAGCAGCCAAGATTACAGGGATGGCTCCTACGAGCAGTACTTC. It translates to CASSQDYRDGSYEQYF.

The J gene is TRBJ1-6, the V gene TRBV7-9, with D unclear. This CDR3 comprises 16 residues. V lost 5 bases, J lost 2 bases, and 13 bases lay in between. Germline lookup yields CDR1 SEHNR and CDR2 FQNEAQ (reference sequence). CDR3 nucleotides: TGTGCCAGCAGCCCCGCAAGTCTCGCCTATAATTCACCCCTCCACTTT. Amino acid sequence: CASSPASLAYNSPLHF.

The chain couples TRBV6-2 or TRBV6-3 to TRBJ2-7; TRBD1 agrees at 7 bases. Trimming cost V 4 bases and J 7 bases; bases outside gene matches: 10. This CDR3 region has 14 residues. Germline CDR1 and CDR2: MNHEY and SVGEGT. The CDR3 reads CASSSRDRLWEQYF. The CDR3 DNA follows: TGTGCCAGCAGTTCCCGGGACAGACTATGGGAGCAGTACTTC.

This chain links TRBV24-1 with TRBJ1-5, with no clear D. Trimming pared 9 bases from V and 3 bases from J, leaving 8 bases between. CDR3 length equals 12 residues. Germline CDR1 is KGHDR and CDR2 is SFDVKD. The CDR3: CATGQHNQPQHF. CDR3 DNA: TGTGCCACCGGGCAGCACAATCAGCCCCAGCATTTT.

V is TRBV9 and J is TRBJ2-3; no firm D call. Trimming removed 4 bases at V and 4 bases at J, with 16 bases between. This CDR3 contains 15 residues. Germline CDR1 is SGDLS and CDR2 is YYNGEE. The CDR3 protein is CASSLSRARADTQYF. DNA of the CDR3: TGTGCCAGCAGCCTAAGTAGGGCCCGGGCAGATACGCAGTATTTT.